This T cell receptor (beta chain) was profiled in a study of cytomegalovirus exposure and HLA in healthy donors (dated by TCRdb to the late 2010s). With respect to the entire study: The 670 or so repertoires of the first cohort and the 120 validation repertoires were produced on the same platform, according to a later analysis. The study aimed to test whether signatures of past pathogen exposure could be identified by cataloging public T cell receptors. Along with the roughly 710-subject first cohort, a separate validation cohort of over 90 different subjects was used. To predict cytomegalovirus infection status, the study brought together high-throughput TCR immunosequencing, statistical association of individual TCRs with disease status, and machine learning.

Findings and caveats that apply to the study as a whole: A later analysis had no HLA typing for the validation cohort, so co-occurrence there was scored across all 130 or so repertoires. Most TCR sequences were seen in very few donors, while some public TCRs were found in many individuals. According to the authors, the approach could potentially be generalized to other disease states and immunological phenotypes. In both the original and validation cohorts, the classifier was reported to diagnose cytomegalovirus status with high specificity and sensitivity. In the study, approximately 160 TCR beta chains were listed as associated with cytomegalovirus. A few of the identified cytomegalovirus-associated TCR beta chains were confirmed in vitro to be specific for cytomegalovirus antigens. A later analysis found that TCRs clustered in the first cohort also tended to co-occur in the roughly 120 validation repertoires, with 94% of cluster scores above 0.

Based on the germline V gene, the CDR1 and CDR2 sequences are ENHRY and SYGVKD. The junction shows trimming of 7 bases on V and 4 bases on J, plus 10 bases between the germline ends. The CDR3 runs 13 residues from the cysteine to the phenylalanine. Only the CDR3 DNA is retained, 39 bases long and in frame from the first base. Library generation was performed with the immunoSEQ multiplex PCR assay. On the authors' methods: To diagnose cytomegalovirus status from the catalog of TCR beta chain sequences, a statistical classification framework was built. Drawn from immuneACCESS, this table holds only the in-frame rearrangements with V and J called that TCRdb kept. Clones are partly lost; checked studies trace under half to an unresolved V gene and leave the rest unexplained. V and J calls and clone size are those listed in that table; D and trimming were worked out from the DNA. The sample records approximately 120,000 clones, approximately 94% of which are singletons. In total, the top ten clones hold roughly 1.3% of the sample.

Comments on this clone: Its target antigen remains unknown. Nothing much larger sits one base from this clone, and base qualities are not available.

Separate from the roughly 650-subject first cohort, the validation cohort of some 130 subjects was the group to which the donors belonged. The source material was PBMCs. This sequence uses TRBV10-3 and TRBJ1-4; the D gene is possibly TRBD1, with 6 bases matching. This receptor was obtained from a woman aged 18-35 years in good health and CMV-seronegative. CDR3 sequence: CAIKMDSNEKLFF. The DNA sequence is as follows: TGTGCCATCAAGATGGACAGTAATGAAAAACTGTTTTTT.